These T cell receptor beta chains were read from a single sample in a study of T cell responses to AZD1222 COVID-19 vaccine. Only in-frame clones appear in the TCRdb table, and some are missing; sequencing was by immunoSEQ multiplex PCR. The repertoire holds 250,000 to 300,000 clones, with approximately 94% as singletons. The material sequenced was peripheral blood, taken 28 days after the second AZD1222 dose. These receptors were collected from an adult who received the AZD1222 COVID-19 vaccine. Each CDR3 is given with its conserved first and last residue. A D gene is named only where the DNA matches it firmly. Clone size is given for some rows only: seen once, a few or many times, or a class if the clone is expanded.

v_call	clone_size	d_call	j_call	cdr3_nt	cdr3_aa
TRBV12-5	NA	TRBD1	TRBJ2-5	TGTGCTAGTGCCCAGACAGGGGTAGAAGAGACCCAGTACTTC	CASAQTGVEETQYF
TRBV5-6	once	TRBD2	TRBJ2-7	TGTGCCAGTTCCCGACTAGCGGGAGCCGAGCAGTACTTC	CASSRLAGAEQYF
TRBV7-8	NA	NA	TRBJ2-7	TGTGCCAGCAGCTTAGTCCCAAAATTACAGGTGCCCCTTCCTTACGAGCAGTACTTC	CASSLVPKLQVPLPYEQYF
TRBV3-1/TRBV3-2	NA	NA	TRBJ1-4	TGTGCCAGCAGCTACGGGTCCGGGACGGGGGAAAAACTGTTTTTT	CASSYGSGTGEKLFF
TRBV6-5	NA	NA	TRBJ1-3	TGTGCCAGCAGCGCCCCCGGGTCTGGAAACACCATATATTTT	CASSAPGSGNTIYF
TRBV30	once	NA	TRBJ1-1	TGTGCCTGGAGTGTAACAGGGTGGAACACTGAAGCTTTCTTT	CAWSVTGWNTEAFF
TRBV2	NA	NA	TRBJ2-4	TGTGCCTTGGTGGGTTCCAAAAACATTCAGTACTTC	CALVGSKNIQYF
TRBV5-1	NA	NA	TRBJ2-2	TGCGCCAGCAGCCCAAACAGTAACACCGGGGAGCTGTTTTTT	CASSPNSNTGELFF
TRBV20-1	NA	TRBD1	TRBJ2-7	TGCAGTGCATCTAGGGACAGCCAGTACTTC	CSASRDSQYF
TRBV18	NA	NA	TRBJ2-2	TGTGCCAGCTCACCAAGGCCTAAGCCCACCGGGGAGCTGTTTTTT	CASSPRPKPTGELFF
TRBV7-2	NA	TRBD1	TRBJ2-1	TGTGCCAGCACTGACAGGGGGAGGGCCACTGAGCAGTTCTTC	CASTDRGRATEQFF
TRBV18	NA	NA	TRBJ2-7	TGTGCCAGCTCACCAAGGAGCGGCAAAGCCTCGGTCGAGCAGTACTTC	CASSPRSGKASVEQYF
TRBV24-1	NA	NA	TRBJ2-3	TGTGCCACCAGTGATTTAACGCGCACAGATACGCAGTATTTT	CATSDLTRTDTQYF
TRBV28	once	TRBD2	TRBJ2-2	TGTGCCAGCAGGGAGGGACTAGACGGGGAGCTGTTTTTT	CASREGLDGELFF
TRBV4-3	NA	NA	TRBJ1-2	TGCGCCAGCAGCCAAGATACACAGAGCTATGGCTACACCTTC	CASSQDTQSYGYTF
TRBV6-2/TRBV6-3	NA	NA	TRBJ1-1	TGTGCCAGCAGTTACTCGGGCAGGACGCAAGCTTTCTTT	CASSYSGRTQAFF
TRBV2	NA	NA	TRBJ1-6	TGTGCCAGCAGTGAAGTGGTGTCACCCCTCCACTTT	CASSEVVSPLHF
TRBV9	NA	TRBD2	TRBJ2-1	TGTGCCAGCAGCCCCCATGGACTAGCGGACAATGAGCAGTTCTTC	CASSPHGLADNEQFF
TRBV7-9	NA	NA	TRBJ2-1	TGTGCCAGCACCCTGGACAATGAGCAGTTCTTC	CASTLDNEQFF
TRBV6-1	NA	NA	TRBJ1-2	TGTGCCAGCAGTGAAGTAGACAGTATAGGGTATGGCTACACCTTC	CASSEVDSIGYGYTF
TRBV19	NA	NA	TRBJ1-5	TGTGCCAGTAGTACACAGAACAATCAGCCCCAGCATTTT	CASSTQNNQPQHF
TRBV28	NA	NA	TRBJ1-2	TGTGCCAGCAGACGCGGGGTAGACTATGGCTACACCTTC	CASRRGVDYGYTF
TRBV10-3	NA	NA	TRBJ1-2	TGTGCCATCAGCGCCGACCAGGCGCCCCATGGCTACACCTTC	CAISADQAPHGYTF
TRBV4-3	NA	TRBD1	TRBJ2-6	TGCGCCAGCAGCCACAGACAGGGGGGCTATGGGGCCAACGTCCTGACTTTC	CASSHRQGGYGANVLTF
TRBV28	NA	NA	TRBJ1-5	TGTGCCAGCACCCTCCGATGGGGCAGCCGAGGACAGCCCCAGCATTTT	CASTLRWGSRGQPQHF
TRBV5-1	NA	NA	TRBJ1-1	TGCGCCAGCAGCTTGGGGGAAAACACTGAAGCTTTCTTT	CASSLGENTEAFF
TRBV10-3	NA	NA	TRBJ1-5	TGTGCCATCAGTGACTTGGGAGTTCTGGCCCAGCATTTT	CAISDLGVLAQHF
TRBV28	NA	NA	TRBJ1-5	TGTGCCAGCAGTTTGACAGTCGGGCCCCAGCATTTT	CASSLTVGPQHF
TRBV5-1	once	NA	TRBJ1-4	TGCGCCAGCAGCTTGGATGGTGAAAAACTGTTTTTT	CASSLDGEKLFF
TRBV6-5	NA	TRBD1	TRBJ1-2	TGTGCCAGCAGGGGACAGGCCTCGGACTATGGCTACACCTTC	CASRGQASDYGYTF
TRBV20-1	NA	NA	TRBJ1-4	TGCAGTGCTATAACTAATGAAAAACTGTTTTTT	CSAITNEKLFF
TRBV14	NA	NA	TRBJ2-3	TGTGCCAGCAGCCAAGCCCTGGGGGCCTCAGATACGCAGTATTTT	CASSQALGASDTQYF